This passage covers 32 T cell receptor beta chains from one sample sequenced in a study of PD-1 blockade in classical Hodgkin lymphoma. In every patient, relapse followed autologous stem cell transplantation, while exposure to brentuximab vedotin differed. Only in-frame clones appear in the TCRdb table, and some are missing; sequencing was by immunoSEQ multiplex PCR. The sample holds fewer than 75,000 clones; 88% are singletons and the top ten take 5% to 6%. The sample was peripheral blood mononuclear cells (PBMCs), taken before the second cycle of nivolumab. The source of these receptors is a human donor with classical Hodgkin lymphoma.

V gene TRBV18 combines with J gene TRBJ1-6; maybe TRBD1 (6 bases). The germline V gene has CDR1 KGHSH and CDR2 LQKENI. The CDR3 is 14 amino acids. V lost 3 bases to trimming and J lost 8 bases, with 11 bases between them. In nucleotides, the CDR3 is TGTGCCAGCTCACCCCAGGGGTTTGATTCACCCCTCCACTTT. Encoded protein: CASSPQGFDSPLHF.

This rearrangement joins TRBV19 to TRBJ1-5; the D gene is possibly TRBD1 (5 bases). The CDR3 is 15 residues long. Germline CDR1 is LNHDA and CDR2 is SQIVND (reference sequence). Trimming cost V 3 bases and J 2 bases, with 11 bases left between them. The DNA for the CDR3 is TGTGCCAGTAGTATTGGGGGTTGGGGCAATCAGCCCCAGCATTTT. This translates into CASSIGGWGNQPQHF.

The chain uses TRBV6-5 and TRBJ1-1; the match to TRBD1 covers 10 bases. In germline, CDR1 is MNHEY, CDR2 SVGAGI. V was pared by 7 bases and J by 10 bases, with 12 bases of the junction left unmatched. The length of the CDR3 is 14 residues. CDR3 sequence (DNA): TGTGCCAGCACTGACGTACGACAGGGGGCGCGAGCTTTCTTT. Translation: CASTDVRQGARAFF.

To note about this clone: This sample also contains other DNA sequences that code for the same CDR3. V is TRBV5-1 and J is TRBJ1-4; D is ambiguous. CDR3 length: 14 residues. V was shortened by 2 bases and J by 3 bases, with 8 bases between the two germline ends. From germline, CDR1 is SGHRS and CDR2 YFSETQ. CDR3 residues: CASSFGRANEKLFF. CDR3 nucleotide sequence: TGCGCCAGCAGCTTCGGACGGGCTAATGAAAAACTGTTTTTT. Complete variable domain (other parts from reference TRBV5-1 and TRBJ1-4): KAGVTQTPRYLIKTRGQQVTLSCSPISGHRSVSWYQQTPGQGLQFLFEYFSETQRNKGNFPGRFSGRQFSNSRSEMNVSTLELGDSALYLCASSFGRANEKLFFGSGTQLSVL.

The J gene is TRBJ2-4, the V gene TRBV7-9; the D gene is possibly TRBD1 (5 bases). The CDR3 has 14 amino acids. Germline V gene lookup returns CDR1 SEHNR and CDR2 FQNEAQ (reference sequence). V lost 3 bases and J 2 bases, leaving 8 bases between the germline ends. CDR3 in DNA: TGTGCCAGCAGCTTCAGACAGTCCAAAAACATTCAGTACTTC. Its translation is CASSFRQSKNIQYF.

The chain carries TRBV5-1 and TRBJ1-4; TRBD1 aligns across 7 bases. The CDR3 runs 16 residues. J was trimmed by 2 bases and V by 4 bases; bases with no gene match: 8. The germline V gene encodes CDR1 SGHRS and CDR2 YFSETQ. In DNA, the CDR3 is TGCGCCAGCAGCCAAACCGGGACAGCGACTAATGAAAAACTGTTTTTT. It yields the protein CASSQTGTATNEKLFF.

This clone was found once. V and J are TRBV6-6 and TRBJ2-1, with D uncertain. The germline CDR1 and CDR2 sequences are MNHNY and SVGAGI (reference sequence). Trimming took off 8 bases at V and 4 bases at J, with 3 bases between the two ends. CDR3 length: 10 amino acids. The CDR3 loop reads CASGYNEQFF. CDR3 DNA: TGTGCCAGCGGGTACAATGAGCAGTTCTTC.

The rearrangement uses TRBV6-5 and TRBJ1-1; 9 bases map to TRBD1. Per the germline V gene, CDR1 is MNHEY and CDR2 is SVGAGI. The CDR3 has 15 amino acids. V lost 7 bases to trimming and J lost 4 bases; unmatched junction nucleotides: 10. The CDR3 region is CASTPTGGGGTEAFF. CDR3 nucleotide sequence: TGTGCCAGCACCCCAACAGGGGGCGGCGGCACTGAAGCTTTCTTT.

The rearrangement joins TRBV15 to TRBJ2-1, with a tentative D call TRBD2 (7 bases). This CDR3 region has 15 residues. V was cut by 6 bases and J by 8 bases, with 20 bases left in between. CDR1 and CDR2 (germline): LNHNV, YYDKDF (reference sequence). DNA for the CDR3: TGTGCCACCAGTGAACGGGGGGCATTGCCGCATGAGCAGTTCTTC. It codes for CATSERGALPHEQFF.

This chain uses TRBV7-8 with TRBJ2-4; a possible D gene is TRBD1 (5 bases). The CDR3 is made up of 15 amino acids. Trimming stripped 2 bases from V and 6 bases from J, with 14 bases between. CDR1 and CDR2 (germline): SGHVS, FQNEAQ. CDR3: CASSLSDSLGNIQYF. The CDR3 bases are TGTGCCAGCAGCTTATCTGACAGCCTAGGAAACATTCAGTACTTC.

Details on this clone: The DNA is omitted, as the CDR3 cannot be located on it reliably, and the CDR3 follows TCRdb's listing. J is TRBJ1-1 and V is TRBV2; TRBD1, the table's D call, lacks a check against the DNA. A total of 19 residues make up the CDR3, ends included. Germline CDR1 and CDR2: SNHLY and FYNNEI. The CDR3 loop is CASSTSSYRGFSGGTEAFF.

In this sample, this clone turned up once. The chain couples TRBV6-5 to TRBJ1-1; a weak D match, TRBD1 (6 bases). The length of the CDR3 is 13 residues. Trimming took off 5 bases at V and 5 bases at J, with 12 bases between the two ends. Per the germline V gene, CDR1 is MNHEY and CDR2 is SVGAGI. CDR3 residues: CASSKQGKTEAFF. The CDR3 region has the DNA TGTGCCAGCAGTAAACAGGGTAAAACTGAAGCTTTCTTT.

The chain combines TRBV5-1 with TRBJ2-6, with TRBD1 as a possible D gene (5 bases). Germline CDR1 and CDR2: SGHRS and YFSETQ. Trimming stripped 6 bases from V and 1 base from J, with 11 bases between. CDR3 length: 15 residues. CDR3 nucleotide sequence: TGCGCCAGCACCCCCACAGGATCTGGGGCCAACGTCCTGACTTTC. It encodes CASTPTGSGANVLTF. The full variable domain, in which reference TRBV5-1 and TRBJ2-6 provide the parts outside the CDR3, is KAGVTQTPRYLIKTRGQQVTLSCSPISGHRSVSWYQQTPGQGLQFLFEYFSETQRNKGNFPGRFSGRQFSNSRSEMNVSTLELGDSALYLCASTPTGSGANVLTFGAGSRLTVL.

This clone has only one observation. V is TRBV5-1 and J is TRBJ2-7; unclear D gene. The V end was cut by 1 base, the J end by 0 bases, with 8 bases between. This CDR3 spans 14 amino acids. Germline CDR1 SGHRS, CDR2 YFSETQ. The CDR3 is CASSLMQSSYEQYF. The CDR3 DNA reads TGCGCCAGCAGCTTGATGCAGAGCTCCTACGAGCAGTACTTC.

This clone was picked up one time. The chain couples TRBV19 to TRBJ1-2, with a weak D call TRBD1 (5 bases). Looked up from germline, CDR1 is LNHDA and CDR2 is SQIVND (reference sequence). CDR3 length equals 13 residues. With 5 bases removed from V and 5 bases from J, the gap between germline ends came to 12 bases. This CDR3 reads CASSLGGAYGYTF. CDR3 in DNA: TGTGCCAGTAGTCTAGGAGGGGCATATGGCTACACCTTC.

The gene calls are TRBV5-1 and TRBJ1-2; D not certain. Germline lookup yields CDR1 SGHRS and CDR2 YFSETQ. CDR3 size: 15 residues. V lost 2 bases to trimming and J lost 4 bases, with 15 bases between them. CDR3 bases: TGCGCCAGCAGCTTAGATAACGGCCCTTTCTATGGCTACACCTTC. As protein: CASSLDNGPFYGYTF. Full variable domain (rest looked up from reference TRBV5-1 and TRBJ1-2): KAGVTQTPRYLIKTRGQQVTLSCSPISGHRSVSWYQQTPGQGLQFLFEYFSETQRNKGNFPGRFSGRQFSNSRSEMNVSTLELGDSALYLCASSLDNGPFYGYTFGSGTRLTVV.

This clone was observed a handful of times. This chain links TRBV6-5 with TRBJ1-2; no definite D call. CDR3 size: 14 residues. V was pared by 5 bases and J by 1 base, with 11 bases between. Germline assignment: CDR1 MNHEY and CDR2 SVGAGI. Here the CDR3 reads CASSPLRNNYGYTF. CDR3 nucleotides: TGTGCCAGCAGTCCCCTAAGGAATAACTATGGCTACACCTTC.

J is TRBJ1-2 and V is TRBV5-1; unclear D gene. CDR1 is SGHRS, CDR2 YFSETQ, per germline. V was pared by 0 bases and J by 4 bases, with 10 bases between. The CDR3 is made up of 14 amino acids. CDR3 sequence (DNA): TGCGCCAGCAGCTTGGACGGGAACGGCTATGGCTACACCTTC. The encoded protein is CASSLDGNGYGYTF.

The chain has TRBV5-4 and TRBJ2-3; D uncertain. Trimming stripped 0 bases from V and 0 bases from J, with 8 bases between. CDR1 and CDR2 (germline): SGHNT, YYREEE (reference sequence). The CDR3 contains 15 residues. CDR3 nucleotides: TGTGCCAGCAGCTTGGAACCGGCTAGCACAGATACGCAGTATTTT. Its translation is CASSLEPASTDTQYF. Full variable domain (remainder filled in from reference TRBV5-4 and TRBJ2-3): ETGVTQSPTHLIKTRGQQVTLRCSSQSGHNTVSWYQQALGQGPQFIFQYYREEENGRGNFPPRFSGLQFPNYSSELNVNALELDDSALYLCASSLEPASTDTQYFGPGTRLTVL.

V gene TRBV25-1 combines with J gene TRBJ2-1, with TRBD1 identical over 7 bases. V gave up 3 bases and J gave up 0 bases; unmatched junction bases: 8. Germline V gene sequence: CDR1 MGHDK, CDR2 SYGVNS. The CDR3 loop spans 17 amino acids. CDR3 loop: CASSDRQGLSSYNEQFF. The CDR3 DNA reads TGTGCCAGCAGTGATCGACAGGGTCTAAGCTCCTACAATGAGCAGTTCTTC.

The CDR3: CASSQIGGLAQDTQYF. The DNA for the CDR3 is TGCGCCAGCAGTCAAATCGGGGGACTAGCTCAAGATACGCAGTATTTT. This rearrangement joins TRBV5-1 to TRBJ2-3; 9 bases align to TRBD2. CDR1 SGHRS and CDR2 YFSETQ come from the germline V gene. Trimming at V came to 5 bases and at J to 5 bases, leaving 12 bases not matched to a gene. The CDR3 runs to 16 residues.

The chain joins TRBV7-9 to TRBJ2-2, with D hard to call. CDR3 length: 13 amino acids. Germline values: CDR1 SEHNR, CDR2 FQNEAQ (reference sequence). V gave up 4 bases and J gave up 1 base, with 4 bases separating them. CDR3 protein: CASSSVNTGELFF. The CDR3 DNA sequence: TGTGCCAGCAGCTCGGTGAACACCGGGGAGCTGTTTTTT.

The V and J genes are TRBV18 and TRBJ1-1; D call uncertain. Trimming cost V 3 bases and J 0 bases, with 5 bases left between them. The CDR3 length is 13 residues. CDR1 and CDR2 from the germline V gene are KGHSH and LQKENI. The DNA of the CDR3 is TGTGCCAGCTCACCCCAACTGAACACTGAAGCTTTCTTT. Its protein product is CASSPQLNTEAFF.

This clone was seen more than once but under ten times. J is TRBJ2-1 and V is TRBV6-4, with TRBD2 identical over 9 bases. V trimming: 0 bases; J trimming: 7 bases; junction bases outside the gene matches: 4. Per germline, CDR1 MRHNA and CDR2 SNTAGT. This CDR3 is 15 amino acids long. This chain's CDR3 is CASSDSNLAGNEQFF. The CDR3, as DNA: TGTGCCAGCAGTGACTCGAACCTAGCGGGAAATGAGCAGTTCTTC.

J is TRBJ1-1 and V is TRBV11-2; D remains unclear. The ends were cut back, 1 base at V and 2 bases at J, with 5 bases in the middle. CDR1 is SGHAT, CDR2 FQNNGV, per germline. The CDR3 covers 13 residues. The CDR3 DNA follows: TGTGCCAGCAGCTTAGGCAGTAACACTGAAGCTTTCTTT. Protein: CASSLGSNTEAFF.

This clone showed up just a few times. The rearrangement uses TRBV29-1 and TRBJ1-1; D is perhaps TRBD1 (5 bases). Germline V gene sequence: CDR1 SQVTM, CDR2 ANQGSEA. The V and J ends lost 2 bases and 4 bases respectively, with 20 bases between them. The CDR3 has 16 residues. CDR3 DNA sequence: TGCAGCGTTGAAACCGGGACCTCGGGCCCCGGCACTGAAGCTTTCTTT. Encoded protein: CSVETGTSGPGTEAFF.

V usage is TRBV7-9 and J usage is TRBJ1-2; 11 bases line up with TRBD1. The CDR3 loop spans 14 amino acids. With 5 bases clipped from V and 7 bases from J, the junction kept 6 bases outside the gene matches. CDR1 is SEHNR, CDR2 FQNEAQ, per germline (reference sequence). CDR3 bases: TGTGCCAGCAGCCCTTCGGGACAGGGGGGTGGCTACACCTTC. It translates to CASSPSGQGGGYTF.

The chain couples TRBV19 to TRBJ1-2, with D unclear. The germline V gene encodes CDR1 LNHDA and CDR2 SQIVND (reference sequence). The CDR3 is 13 amino acids. Trimming shortened V by 0 bases and J by 5 bases, and 7 bases separated the two germline ends. CDR3 nucleotides: TGTGCCAGTAGTATAGACGCGGTATATGGCTACACCTTC. Translated: CASSIDAVYGYTF.

The chain combines TRBV18 with TRBJ1-3; no definite D call. V gave up 6 bases and J gave up 4 bases, with 19 bases separating them. CDR3 length: 16 amino acids. In germline, CDR1 is KGHSH, CDR2 LQKENI. For the CDR3, the DNA is TGTGCCAGCTCGACGGATTGGATAACCTTGGGAAACACCATATATTTT. This codes for CASSTDWITLGNTIYF.

The chain couples TRBV5-1 to TRBJ1-4, with D tentatively TRBD1 (6 bases). CDR1 and CDR2 from the germline V gene are SGHRS and YFSETQ. The CDR3 has 15 amino acids. Between the trimmed V and J ends, which lost 3 bases and 3 bases, there was a span of 12 bases. The CDR3 DNA is TGCGCCAGCAGCTCTCAGGGGTTTCCTAATGAAAAACTGTTTTTT. This sequence encodes CASSSQGFPNEKLFF.

This chain connects TRBV7-9 to TRBJ2-3; the match to TRBD2 covers 8 bases. The germline V gene encodes CDR1 SEHNR and CDR2 FQNEAQ (reference sequence). This CDR3 is built from 14 residues. CDR3 nucleotides: TGTGCTACCTCCTCAGCGGGGGGCACAGATACGCAGTATTTT. Protein: CATSSAGGTDTQYF.

CDR3 DNA sequence: TGTGCCAGCAGCCCAAGGATGACAGGGGGAGGTGAAAAACTGTTTTTT. Residues: CASSPRMTGGGEKLFF. The chain uses TRBV7-9 and TRBJ1-4; 9 bases line up with TRBD1. The CDR3 has 16 residues. V was clipped by 5 bases and J by 7 bases; unmatched bases: 11. Germline V gene lookup returns CDR1 SEHNR and CDR2 FQNEAQ (reference sequence).